What follows describes a single T cell receptor (beta chain). Antigen specificity is unknown. This record comes from a study of shared clonotypes between healthy human individuals. Study-wide context: The plates for each donor numbered three CD4 naive, three CD4 memory, two CD8 naive and one CD8 memory. Study conclusions and caveats: Memory subsets generally showed smaller estimated richness than naive subsets did.

The V and J ends lost 0 bases and 5 bases respectively, with 7 bases between them. CDR3 size: 12 residues. The germline V gene encodes CDR1 GTSNPN and CDR2 SVGIG (reference sequence). The study enrolled healthy HIV-negative adults without recent acute infections or vaccinations as donors. Evenly divided among several immunoSEQ plates was the genomic DNA of each subset. Sequencing was performed with immunoSEQ multiplex PCR; in TCRdb, only in-frame clones are kept and a portion is missing. The sample has some 1 million clones; approximately 76% are singletons. The sequenced sample was memory CD4+ T cells sorted from blood. Subset in this sample: CD45RA-negative fraction. This TCR was sampled from a man between 18 and 29 years old in good health. The rearrangement joins TRBV30 to TRBJ1-2; D uncertain. CDR3: CAWSVDGYGYTF. The CDR3 nucleotides are TGTGCCTGGAGTGTCGATGGGTATGGCTACACCTTC.